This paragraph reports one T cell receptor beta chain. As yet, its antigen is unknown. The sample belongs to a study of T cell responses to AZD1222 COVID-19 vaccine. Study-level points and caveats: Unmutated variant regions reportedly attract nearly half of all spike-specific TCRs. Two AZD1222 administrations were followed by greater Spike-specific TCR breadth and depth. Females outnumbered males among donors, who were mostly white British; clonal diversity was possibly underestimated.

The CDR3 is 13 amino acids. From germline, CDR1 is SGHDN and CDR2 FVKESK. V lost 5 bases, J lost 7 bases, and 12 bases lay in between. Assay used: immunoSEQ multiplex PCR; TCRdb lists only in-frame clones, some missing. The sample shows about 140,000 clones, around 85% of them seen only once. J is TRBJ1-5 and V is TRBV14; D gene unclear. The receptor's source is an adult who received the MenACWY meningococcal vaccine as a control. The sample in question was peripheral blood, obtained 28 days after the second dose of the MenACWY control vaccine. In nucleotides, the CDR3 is TGTGCCAGCAGCGGGATGGTGACACAGCCCCAGCATTTT. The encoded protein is CASSGMVTQPQHF.